This TCR beta chain was retrieved from a study of blood T cell repertoires in COVID-19 (dated by TCRdb to the early 2020s). Background for the entire study: Samples from collaborators originated in the United States, Italy and Spain and spanned both the acute and convalescent phases of COVID-19. The material from the prospective study consisted of cDNA or gDNA derived from T cells, B-cell-depleted T cells, or PBMCs. Subjects who had been exposed to COVID-19, were actively infected with it, or had recovered from it provided the deeply sampled blood TCRbeta repertoires that made up the dataset. The repertoires were released in a freely available public database meant as a resource for research on the immune response to SARS-CoV-2. The samples were drawn from two sources: the first 160 participants of the ongoing ImmuneRACE study, and 1,200 or so subjects contributed by 6 global collaborators. The sample metadata nearly always contained a de-identified subject ID, COVID-19 status, age in years and sex. Where HLA class I and class II types were available, the types were taken from metadata supplied by the sample provider, not from assay-based typing. Here is what the overall study found, with its caveats: How much clinical and demographic metadata was included differed by source and by participant, and the metadata was provided uncurated.

TCRbeta CDR3 regions were amplified from genomic DNA using the immunoSEQ Assay, a bias-controlled multiplex PCR. The study's own analysis went as follows. Within the assay, amplification of reference gene primers was used to estimate how many nucleated cells each sample contained. To quantify the absolute abundance of each unique TCRbeta CDR3 rearrangement, sequence reads were collapsed and filtered. For each sample, productive Simpson clonality was calculated by taking the square root of Simpson's diversity index across productive rearrangements. Entries here come from immuneACCESS through TCRdb and include only in-frame sequences with V and J called. Some clones fail to appear in such tables; in the studies checked, an unresolved V gene covers under half of the shortfall, and the cause of the remainder is unknown. The V and J calls and the clone size are those of that table, but D and trimming were determined from the DNA. For this sample the table gives about 350,000 clones, of which 75% to 90% were detected only once. Just over 7% of the sample is held by the ten biggest clonotypes.

Worth noting for this clone: Its antigen has not been determined. The missing conserved phenylalanine or tryptophan at the end of this CDR3 makes a read error likely. It is unclear where the CDR3 begins or ends on the DNA, so no DNA is shown, and the CDR3 is as TCRdb lists it.

At one collaborating source in Seattle, patients were enrolled during active infection and were followed longitudinally through the course of disease. Collaborating institutions collected whole blood in K2EDTA tubes following their own protocols. For TCRbeta analysis, collaborators shipped samples in one of three forms: frozen whole blood, isolated PBMCs, or DNA extracted from either of those sample types. CDR1 and CDR2 were assigned from the germline V gene as MNHEY and SVGAGI. The CDR3 numbers 13 amino acids, ends counted. The sequence joins TRBV6-5 to TRBJ2-7; the table's D call, TRBD1, was not checked against the DNA. The TCR originated in a woman in her fifties or sixties with COVID-19, enrolled during active disease. The sequenced sample consisted of peripheral blood. Here the CDR3 is given as CASSQEQRQGLIC.